Sequencing of this TCR beta chain was carried out in a study of glioma-infiltrating T cells after dendritic cell vaccination. Study in general: Monocyte-derived dendritic cells, cultured 7 to 8 days with IL-4 and GM-CSF, were pulsed with autologous tumor lysate.

Trimming removed 5 bases from V and 0 bases from J; junction bases left unmatched: 4. The CDR3 sequence is 16 residues long. The germline CDR1 and CDR2 sequences are SGHRS and YFSETQ. Input was around 1.9 ug genomic DNA, or all available if less. Primers: 60 V beta forward and 13 J beta reverse. Using immunoSEQ multiplex PCR, the repertoire was profiled, and TCRdb retains in-frame clones only, with some absent. The sample shows 99,000 or so clones, about 90% of them seen only once. Regarding time point: after dendritic cell vaccination, including at tumor progression/relapse. PBMC sampling occurred before vaccination, two weeks after the third dose, and at progression.

The sample was blood, taken after dendritic cell vaccination. This chain uses TRBV5-1 with TRBJ1-6, with TRBD1 identical over 8 bases. The receptor's source is a human donor with glioblastoma. The CDR3 region has the DNA TGCGCCAGCAGAAACACAGGGGGCTCCTATAATTCACCCCTCCACTTT. Its translation: CASRNTGGSYNSPLHF.